This T cell receptor beta chain was captured by sequencing in a study of blood T cell repertoires in COVID-19. Overall study context: PBMCs, B-cell-depleted T cells, or T cells were the source of the cDNA or gDNA that made up the material.

The V gene's germline CDR1 is MDHEN and CDR2 SYDVKM. The CDR3 has 13 residues. V lost 7 bases, J lost 3 bases, and 12 bases lay in between. In the authors' methods: Reference gene primer amplification gave estimated nucleated cell counts. Method: immunoSEQ multiplex PCR; TCRdb's copy keeps in-frame clones and lacks some. V and J calls and clone size are copied from that table; D and trimming were computed from the DNA. This sample yields 230,000 or so clones, of which more than 80% are seen a single time; roughly 7.4% belongs to the top ten. The specimen sequenced was peripheral blood. This chain uses TRBV28 with TRBJ1-2; D is ambiguous. The sequence was obtained from a woman older than 75 with COVID-19, enrolled during active disease. CDR3 bases: TGTGCCAGCACCTCCCTGAGCGACTATGGCTACACCTTC. It specifies CASTSLSDYGYTF.